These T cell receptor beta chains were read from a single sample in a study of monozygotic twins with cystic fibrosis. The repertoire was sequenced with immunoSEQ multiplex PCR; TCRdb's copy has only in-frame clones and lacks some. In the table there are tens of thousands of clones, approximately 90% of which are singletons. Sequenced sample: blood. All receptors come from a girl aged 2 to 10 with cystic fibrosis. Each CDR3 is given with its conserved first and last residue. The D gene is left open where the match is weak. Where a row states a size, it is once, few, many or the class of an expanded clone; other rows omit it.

CDR3: CASSPFTGDYGYTF
DNA: TGTGCCAGCTCACCGTTCACAGGGGACTATGGCTACACCTTC
size: -
J: TRBJ1-2
D: TRBD1
V: TRBV18

CDR3: CASSAGTGYNEQFF
DNA: TGTGCCAGCAGTGCCGGGACAGGGTACAATGAGCAGTTCTTC
size: once
J: TRBJ2-1
D: TRBD1
V: TRBV6-1

CDR3: CASSSQEHSPLHF
DNA: TGTGCCAGCAGCTCCCAGGAGCATTCACCCCTCCACTTT
size: -
J: TRBJ1-6
D: -
V: TRBV7-9

CDR3: CASSQATQGAAGYTF
DNA: TGCGCCAGCAGCCAGGCCACCCAGGGGGCGGCTGGCTACACCTTC
size: once
J: TRBJ1-2
D: TRBD1
V: TRBV4-3

CDR3: CASSSTRTGARNSPLHF
DNA: TGTGCCAGCAGCTCAACTCGTACAGGGGCGCGAAATTCACCCCTCCACTTT
size: -
J: TRBJ1-6
D: TRBD1
V: TRBV7-9

CDR3: CASMEGPTEAFF
DNA: TGTGCCAGCATGGAGGGTCCCACTGAAGCTTTCTTT
size: few
J: TRBJ1-1
D: -
V: TRBV2

CDR3: CASSQVTRELYYGYTF
DNA: TGTGCCAGCAGCCAAGTCACTAGGGAGCTCTACTATGGCTACACCTTC
size: -
J: TRBJ1-2
D: -
V: TRBV7-2

CDR3: CASSLADPGEKFF
DNA: TGTGCCAGCAGCTTAGCGGACCCCGGTGAGAAGTTCTTC
size: -
J: TRBJ2-1
D: -
V: TRBV7-2

CDR3: CAWIVPGSGYTF
DNA: TGTGCCTGGATAGTCCCCGGGTCGGGCTACACCTTC
size: -
J: TRBJ1-2
D: -
V: TRBV30

CDR3: CASSLFDLGPYYGYTF
DNA: TGTGCCAGCAGTTTATTTGATCTCGGACCCTACTATGGCTACACCTTC
size: -
J: TRBJ1-2
D: -
V: TRBV28

CDR3: CASSVWITGDEQFF
DNA: TGTGCCAGCTCGGTCTGGATTACAGGGGATGAGCAGTTCTTC
size: -
J: TRBJ2-1
D: TRBD1
V: TRBV6-4

CDR3: CASSGEPSRTEAFF
DNA: TGTGCCAGCAGTGGAGAACCTTCAAGGACTGAAGCTTTCTTT
size: -
J: TRBJ1-1
D: -
V: TRBV2

CDR3: CASGTSGNGYTF
DNA: TGTGCTAGTGGTACCTCAGGGAATGGCTACACCTTC
size: -
J: TRBJ1-2
D: -
V: TRBV12-5

CDR3: CASDSRTGRTEAFF
DNA: TGTGCCAGCGACAGCCGGACAGGGCGGACTGAAGCTTTCTTT
size: once
J: TRBJ1-1
D: TRBD1
V: TRBV2

CDR3: CASSPTPGAYSNQPQHF
DNA: TGTGCCAGCTCACCGACCCCAGGGGCCTATAGCAATCAGCCCCAGCATTTT
size: -
J: TRBJ1-5
D: -
V: TRBV18

CDR3: CASSKEIPTGRHNEQFF
DNA: TGTGCCAGCAGCAAAGAAATTCCGACAGGGCGCCACAATGAGCAGTTCTTC
size: once
J: TRBJ2-1
D: -
V: TRBV21-1

CDR3: CASRIMDTQYF
DNA: TGTGCCAGCAGAATCATGGATACGCAGTATTTT
size: -
J: TRBJ2-3
D: -
V: TRBV2

CDR3: CASSLSGGSNQPQHF
DNA: TGTGCCAGCAGCTTATCCGGGGGTAGCAATCAGCCCCAGCATTTT
size: once
J: TRBJ1-5
D: -
V: TRBV7-2

CDR3: CASSQEVKDHLTSKLFF
DNA: TGCGCCAGCAGCCAAGAGGTTAAGGACCATCTTACCAGTAAGCTGTTTTTT
size: -
J: TRBJ1-4
D: -
V: TRBV4-3

CDR3: CASSLGVGRGGTGELFF
DNA: TGTGCCAGCAGCTTGGGTGTCGGCAGGGGGGGGACCGGGGAGCTGTTTTTT
size: -
J: TRBJ2-2
D: -
V: TRBV5-4

CDR3: CASSQLYRGENEKLFF
DNA: TGCGCCAGCAGCCAACTTTACAGGGGCGAAAATGAAAAACTGTTTTTT
size: -
J: TRBJ1-4
D: TRBD1
V: TRBV4-3

CDR3: CASSLEGGHQPQHF
DNA: TGTGCCAGCAGTTTAGAGGGGGGACATCAGCCCCAGCATTTT
size: -
J: TRBJ1-5
D: -
V: TRBV27

CDR3: CASSPSMCQGCSHEQYF
DNA: TGTGCCAGCAGCCCTAGTATGTGTCAGGGATGTAGCCACGAGCAGTACTTC
size: -
J: TRBJ2-7
D: -
V: TRBV7-8

CDR3: CASSQRQGGNYGYTF
DNA: TGTGCCAGCAGCCAACGACAGGGGGGAAACTATGGCTACACCTTC
size: -
J: TRBJ1-2
D: TRBD1
V: TRBV14

CDR3: CASRDLAEGTDTQYF
DNA: TGTGCCAGCAGGGACCTAGCGGAGGGCACAGATACGCAGTATTTT
size: once
J: TRBJ2-3
D: TRBD2
V: TRBV2

CDR3: CASSKDRGRETQYF
DNA: TGTGCCAGCAGCAAGGACAGGGGAAGGGAGACCCAGTACTTC
size: -
J: TRBJ2-5
D: TRBD1
V: TRBV7-2

CDR3: CASSPGQGAYEQYF
DNA: TGTGCCAGCAGCCCCGGGCAGGGGGCCTACGAGCAGTACTTC
size: -
J: TRBJ2-7
D: TRBD1
V: TRBV6-5

CDR3: CASSPTVRGQNIQYF
DNA: TGTGCCAGCAGCCCAACCGTAAGAGGGCAAAACATTCAGTACTTC
size: -
J: TRBJ2-4
D: -
V: TRBV11-2

CDR3: CASGLVGQGDTEAFF
DNA: TGTGCTAGTGGTTTGGTGGGACAGGGGGATACTGAAGCTTTCTTT
size: -
J: TRBJ1-1
D: TRBD1
V: TRBV12-5

CDR3: CASSSSGTGNGNTIYF
DNA: TGTGCCAGCAGTAGTAGCGGGACAGGGAATGGAAACACCATATATTTT
size: -
J: TRBJ1-3
D: TRBD1
V: TRBV28

CDR3: CASSDDRANNSPLHF
DNA: TGTGCCAGCAGCGACGACAGGGCCAATAATTCACCCCTCCACTTT
size: -
J: TRBJ1-6
D: TRBD1
V: TRBV6-5

CDR3: CASSGADNQPQHF
DNA: TGTGCCAGCAGTGGGGCTGACAATCAGCCCCAGCATTTT
size: -
J: TRBJ1-5
D: -
V: TRBV2

CDR3: CSVSGQGTSEQFF
DNA: TGCAGCGTTTCGGGACAGGGGACGTCTGAGCAGTTCTTC
size: -
J: TRBJ2-1
D: TRBD1
V: TRBV29-1

CDR3: CASSSQGYEQYF
DNA: TGTGCCAGCAGCTCTCAGGGCTACGAGCAGTACTTC
size: -
J: TRBJ2-7
D: -
V: TRBV7-8

CDR3: CASSHIRDEQYF
DNA: TGTGCCAGCAGCCACATTAGGGACGAGCAGTACTTC
size: -
J: TRBJ2-7
D: -
V: TRBV7-6

CDR3: CASSPQLAGDTGELFF
DNA: TGTGCCAGCAGTCCCCAACTAGCGGGGGATACCGGGGAGCTGTTTTTT
size: -
J: TRBJ2-2
D: TRBD2
V: TRBV27

CDR3: CASSLAAASNQPQHF
DNA: TGTGCCAGCAGCTTGGCGGCAGCCTCCAATCAGCCCCAGCATTTT
size: -
J: TRBJ1-5
D: -
V: TRBV5-6

CDR3: CASSEDRGSNQPQHF
DNA: TGTGCCAGCAGTGAGGACAGGGGGAGCAATCAGCCCCAGCATTTT
size: -
J: TRBJ1-5
D: TRBD1
V: TRBV2

CDR3: CASSVEGDKLSPLHF
DNA: TGTGCCAGCAGCGTAGAGGGGGACAAACTTTCACCCCTCCACTTT
size: -
J: TRBJ1-6
D: -
V: TRBV9

CDR3: CASSLTIDRNYNSPLHF
DNA: TGTGCCAGCAGCCTAACAATCGACAGGAACTATAATTCACCCCTCCACTTT
size: once
J: TRBJ1-6
D: -
V: TRBV5-6

CDR3: CASSFGPGEGTFF
DNA: TGTGCCAGCAGCTTCGGTCCCGGCGAGGGGACTTTCTTT
size: -
J: TRBJ1-1
D: -
V: TRBV13

CDR3: CASSIELAFTDTQYF
DNA: TGTGCCAGTAGTATAGAACTAGCGTTTACAGATACGCAGTATTTT
size: -
J: TRBJ2-3
D: TRBD2
V: TRBV19

CDR3: CASGRDRETVQYF
DNA: TGTGCCAGCGGAAGGGACAGGGAAACGGTGCAGTACTTC
size: -
J: TRBJ2-7
D: TRBD1
V: TRBV6-5

CDR3: CASSPRGALPNEQFF
DNA: TGTGCCAGCTCACCACGGGGGGCCCTCCCCAATGAGCAGTTCTTC
size: -
J: TRBJ2-1
D: -
V: TRBV18

CDR3: CASSPQPNTEAFF
DNA: TGTGCCAGCTCACCACAACCGAACACTGAAGCTTTCTTT
size: -
J: TRBJ1-1
D: -
V: TRBV18

CDR3: CASILRQGPNSPLHF
DNA: TGTGCCAGCATTCTCAGACAGGGCCCCAATTCACCCCTCCACTTT
size: -
J: TRBJ1-6
D: TRBD1
V: TRBV28

CDR3: CAISVGGTSGGYNEQFF
DNA: TGTGCCATCAGTGTCGGCGGGACTAGCGGGGGGTACAATGAGCAGTTCTTC
size: -
J: TRBJ2-1
D: TRBD2
V: TRBV10-3

CDR3: CASSPGGAYEQYF
DNA: TGTGCCAGCAGCCCGGGAGGCGCCTACGAGCAGTACTTC
size: -
J: TRBJ2-7
D: TRBD2
V: TRBV5-4

CDR3: CAWSAGTVNQPQHF
DNA: TGTGCCTGGAGCGCCGGGACAGTCAATCAGCCCCAGCATTTT
size: -
J: TRBJ1-5
D: TRBD1
V: TRBV30

CDR3: CASSLRGADRLSSYEQYF
DNA: TGTGCCAGCAGCTTACGGGGGGCCGACAGGCTGAGCTCCTACGAGCAGTACTTC
size: -
J: TRBJ2-7
D: -
V: TRBV7-2

CDR3: CASSQSWGPGNTIYF
DNA: TGTGCCAGCTCACAGTCCTGGGGACCTGGAAACACCATATATTTT
size: -
J: TRBJ1-3
D: -
V: TRBV18

CDR3: CASRLAGVSTDTQYF
DNA: TGTGCCAGCAGACTAGCGGGGGTTAGCACAGATACGCAGTATTTT
size: -
J: TRBJ2-3
D: TRBD2
V: TRBV6-7

CDR3: CASSPNPSVANTGELFF
DNA: TGTGCCAGCAGCCCAAACCCGTCCGTAGCGAACACCGGGGAGCTGTTTTTT
size: -
J: TRBJ2-2
D: -
V: TRBV5-6

CDR3: CASIARVGNEQFF
DNA: TGTGCCAGCATCGCCCGGGTAGGTAATGAGCAGTTCTTC
size: -
J: TRBJ2-1
D: -
V: TRBV25-1